The 29 T cell receptor beta chains reported below all come from one sample, sequenced in a study of cytomegalovirus exposure and HLA in healthy donors. Primers: 60 Vbeta forward and 13 Jbeta reverse. Profiling relied on immunoSEQ multiplex PCR, and the TCRdb table lists in-frame clones only, not all of them. The sample holds about 150,000 clones, about 84% seen once. Sequenced material: PBMCs. The receptors originated from a male donor in good health and CMV-seronegative.

The V and J genes are TRBV27 and TRBJ2-7; D possibly corresponds to TRBD2 (5 bases). From germline, CDR1 is MNHEY and CDR2 SMNVEV (reference sequence). The germline V and J ends were trimmed by 2 bases and 2 bases, with 13 bases remaining between them. The CDR3 runs 15 residues. The CDR3 DNA is TGTGCCAGCAGTTTAGGACTGTTCGGGACCTACGAGCAGTACTTC. This sequence encodes CASSLGLFGTYEQYF.

The V and J genes are TRBV19 and TRBJ2-3; 8 bases map to TRBD2. The germline V gene has CDR1 LNHDA and CDR2 SQIVND (reference sequence). This CDR3 is built from 17 residues. The V gene end was trimmed by 7 bases and the J gene end by 3 bases; junction bases not matched to a gene: 15. The CDR3 reads CASTRRRAGVGTDTQYF. The DNA of the CDR3 is TGTGCCAGTACCCGACGTCGAGCGGGAGTGGGAACAGATACGCAGTATTTT.

The J gene is TRBJ2-5, the V gene TRBV4-1, with a possible D match to TRBD2 (5 bases). Germline V CDR1 and CDR2: MGHRA, YSYEKL. The length of the CDR3 is 16 residues. Trimming cost V 0 bases and J 5 bases, with 16 bases left between them. CDR3 in amino acids: CASSQDLADGPETQYF. CDR3 nucleotides: TGCGCCAGCAGCCAAGATCTAGCTGATGGGCCGGAGACCCAGTACTTC.

Notes on this clone: Compared with germline, one end of the junction differs, possibly owing to a read error. This chain's CDR3 is CANSATPTQGADFF. Written as DNA, the CDR3 is TGTGCCAACAGTGCGACCCCAACCCAGGGGGCTGATTTCTTT. The chain joins TRBV6-1 to TRBJ1-1; the match to TRBD1 covers 8 bases. The CDR3 extends over 14 amino acids. CDR1 is MNHNS, CDR2 SASEGT, per germline.

The rearrangement links TRBV5-1 to TRBJ2-5; D is unresolved. Trimming took 0 bases from V and 2 from J, leaving 20 bases between them. CDR1 SGHRS and CDR2 YFSETQ come from the germline V gene. The CDR3 contains 18 residues. The CDR3, as DNA: TGCGCCAGCAGCTTGGCGGGTGCGGTAGGTGGAATGCAAGAGACCCAGTACTTC. This encodes CASSLAGAVGGMQETQYF.

Remarks on this clone: The sample has other DNA sequences that encode this CDR3 too. The gene calls are TRBV9 and TRBJ2-1; 11 nucleotides agree with TRBD2. The CDR3 extends over 16 amino acids. Germline CDR1 and CDR2: SGDLS and YYNGEE. V shed 0 bases and J 4 bases; nucleotides not matched to a gene: 3. Written as DNA, the CDR3 is TGTGCCAGCAGCGTAGCCGGGACTAGCGGATACAATGAGCAGTTCTTC. Its translation: CASSVAGTSGYNEQFF.

The chain carries TRBV6-1 and TRBJ1-2; TRBD1 aligns across 7 bases. Germline V CDR1 and CDR2: MNHNS, SASEGT. This CDR3 contains 13 residues. CDR3: CASNRDSLYGYTF. DNA for the CDR3: TGTGCTTCGAACCGGGACAGCCTCTATGGCTACACCTTC.

This chain uses TRBV28 with TRBJ1-2, with no clear D. CDR1 is MDHEN and CDR2 is SYDVKM in the germline V gene. There are 12 residues in the CDR3. V shed 3 bases and J shed 1 base, with 3 bases lying between them. CDR3 loop: CASSFSNYGYTF. CDR3 sequence (DNA): TGTGCCAGCAGTTTTAGTAACTATGGCTACACCTTC.

The gene calls are TRBV5-4 and TRBJ1-4, with unresolved D. The CDR3 contains 14 residues. The V end lost 4 bases, the J end lost 7 bases, and 14 bases lay between the germline ends. The germline V gene encodes CDR1 SGHNT and CDR2 YYREEE (reference sequence). Here the CDR3 DNA reads TGTGCCAGCAGCCCGGGTGGGAGGGTTGAAAAACTGTTTTTT. Encoded protein: CASSPGGRVEKLFF.

The chain combines TRBV9 with TRBJ2-5; 11 bases line up with TRBD2. The CDR3 has 16 residues. Germline V gene sequence: CDR1 SGDLS, CDR2 YYNGEE. V shed 0 bases and J 2 bases; nucleotides not matched to a gene: 3. CDR3 coding DNA: TGTGCCAGCAGCGTAGTTCTAGCGGGGGGACAAGAGACCCAGTACTTC. Its protein is CASSVVLAGGQETQYF.

The rearrangement joins TRBV7-3 to TRBJ2-6; D uncertain. The germline V gene encodes CDR1 SGHTA and CDR2 FQGTGA. V was cut by 5 bases and J by 0 bases, with 11 bases left in between. The CDR3 has 16 residues. The CDR3 loop is CASSHWAASGANVLTF. The CDR3, as DNA: TGTGCCAGCAGCCATTGGGCCGCCTCTGGGGCCAACGTCCTGACTTTC.

The chain joins TRBV4-3 to TRBJ1-1, with D perhaps TRBD1 (5 bases). CDR3 length equals 14 residues. V lost 1 base, J lost 11 bases, and 17 bases lay in between. Germline V gives CDR1 LGHNA, CDR2 YSLEER. CDR3 sequence reads: CASSQVAQGGTAFF. In DNA form, the CDR3 reads TGCGCCAGCAGCCAAGTCGCCCAGGGCGGGACGGCTTTCTTT.

This clone has a handful of counts. This chain connects TRBV5-1 to TRBJ2-5; 11 bases match TRBD2. This CDR3 is 14 amino acids long. V shed 5 bases and J 2 bases; nucleotides not matched to a gene: 2. CDR1 and CDR2 (germline): SGHRS, YFSETQ. CDR3 sequence reads: CASSSGGGQETQYF. The CDR3 nucleotides read TGCGCCAGCAGTAGCGGGGGGGGACAAGAGACCCAGTACTTC.

The chain recombines TRBV18 with TRBJ2-7; D not certain. The CDR3 has 12 amino acids. Germline V CDR1 and CDR2: KGHSH, LQKENI. Deletions cut 3 bases from V and 7 bases from J, with 10 bases between. This CDR3 reads CASSPNNQEQYF. CDR3 nucleotides: TGTGCCAGCTCACCCAACAATCAGGAGCAGTACTTC.

This chain uses TRBV5-1 with TRBJ2-2; the D gene is possibly TRBD1 (6 bases). The CDR3 totals 15 residues. From germline, CDR1 is SGHRS and CDR2 YFSETQ. The V end was cut by 0 bases, the J end by 7 bases, with 13 bases between. For the CDR3, the DNA is TGCGCCAGCAGCTTGGAGCAGGGGAAGAACGGGGAGCTGTTTTTT. This encodes CASSLEQGKNGELFF.

The chain combines TRBV6-6 with TRBJ2-2; D is perhaps TRBD1 (5 bases). Germline loops: CDR1 MNHNY, CDR2 SVGAGI (reference sequence). The CDR3 is 16 residues long. With 3 bases removed from V and 5 bases from J, the gap between germline ends came to 16 bases. CDR3 residues: CASSYLAGKLTGELFF. The DNA for the CDR3 is TGTGCCAGCAGTTATTTGGCAGGGAAGTTGACCGGGGAGCTGTTTTTT.

This sequence joins TRBV28 and TRBJ2-5, with a possible D match to TRBD1 (6 bases). V was pared by 2 bases and J by 1 base, with 17 bases between. Germline CDR1 and CDR2: MDHEN and SYDVKM. The CDR3 covers 17 residues. CDR3 amino acids: CASSLVRRGFAQETQYF. The CDR3 coding sequence is TGTGCCAGCAGTTTAGTTCGCAGGGGCTTCGCCCAAGAGACCCAGTACTTC.

This rearrangement joins TRBV2 to TRBJ2-2; maybe TRBD2 (7 bases). Germline V gene sequence: CDR1 SNHLY, CDR2 FYNNEI. V was cut by 5 bases and J by 4 bases, with 14 bases left in between. CDR3 size: 15 residues. In nucleotides, the CDR3 is TGTGCCAGCAGTCTGGGGGGGGGCGGCACCGGGGAGCTGTTTTTT. Translated: CASSLGGGGTGELFF. Looking up the rest from reference TRBV2 and TRBJ2-2 gives the full variable domain: EPEVTQTPSHQVTQMGQEVILRCVPISNHLYFYWYRQILGQKVEFLVSFYNNEISEKSEIFDDQFSVERPDGSNFTLKIRSTKLEDSAMYFCASSLGGGGTGELFFGEGSRLTVL.

The genes are TRBV28 and TRBJ1-2; the D is unclear. Germline V gives CDR1 MDHEN, CDR2 SYDVKM. This CDR3 is 14 amino acids long. The V end was cut by 6 bases, the J end by 4 bases, with 15 bases between. CDR3 in amino acids: CASRKKIKAYGYTF. CDR3 coding DNA: TGTGCCAGCAGAAAGAAAATTAAAGCCTATGGCTACACCTTC.

This chain links TRBV5-4 with TRBJ1-1, with D possibly TRBD1 on 6 matching bases. Trimming removed 0 bases at V and 2 bases at J, with 14 bases between. Germline V gene sequence: CDR1 SGHNT, CDR2 YYREEE (reference sequence). This CDR3 contains 16 residues. CDR3 loop: CASSLGGRGVNTEAFF. Here the CDR3 DNA reads TGTGCCAGCAGCTTGGGGGGGCGGGGGGTCAACACTGAAGCTTTCTTT.

J is TRBJ2-3 and V is TRBV7-9; D is unresolved. Germline-derived CDR1 and CDR2 are SEHNR and FQNEAQ (reference sequence). This CDR3 region has 16 residues. Trimming removed 5 bases from V and 2 bases from J, with 17 bases in between. The CDR3 DNA follows: TGTGCCAGCAGCCCCCTGGGCCGCAGAGTCACAGATACGCAGTATTTT. Translated, it gives CASSPLGRRVTDTQYF. Based on the CDR3 plus reference TRBV7-9 and TRBJ2-3, the full variable domain is DTGVSQNPRHKITKRGQNVTFRCDPISEHNRLYWYRQTLGQGPEFLTYFQNEAQLEKSRLLSDRFSAERPKGSFSTLEIQRTEQGDSAMYLCASSPLGRRVTDTQYFGPGTRLTVL.

The genes are TRBV27 and TRBJ1-5, with TRBD1 matching over 7 bases. V lost 4 bases and J lost 7; bases outside the gene matches: 13. The CDR3 is 16 residues long. Germline CDR1 is MNHEY and CDR2 is SMNVEV (reference sequence). CDR3 protein: CASSSTLQTGRQPQHF. CDR3 bases: TGTGCCAGCAGTTCAACCCTACAGACAGGGCGGCAGCCCCAGCATTTT.

The chain is built from TRBV7-2 and TRBJ2-7; TRBD2 agrees at 9 bases. The CDR3 spans 16 residues. The junction had 15 bases not matched to a gene; V was cut back by 5 bases and J by 7 bases. Per the germline V gene, CDR1 is SGHTA and CDR2 is FQGNSA. The CDR3 spells CASSPLIAGAKGEQYF. The DNA for the CDR3 is TGTGCCAGCAGCCCGCTGATAGCGGGGGCGAAGGGGGAGCAGTACTTC.

As regards this clone: One end of the junction varies from germline; a read error may be responsible. The CDR3 sequence: CSSRPPWAGALYEQYF. The CDR3 DNA follows: TGTTCCAGCAGACCGCCATGGGCGGGAGCCCTCTACGAGCAGTACTTC. The rearrangement joins TRBV7-9 to TRBJ2-7, with TRBD2 matching 7 bases. This CDR3 is built from 16 residues. The germline CDR1 and CDR2 sequences are SEHNR and FQNEAQ (reference sequence).

This clone was seen a single time. CDR3 nucleotides: TGTGCCAGCAGCCCCGGGACAGCGAATTCACCCCTCCACTTT. Translation: CASSPGTANSPLHF. The V gene is TRBV6-5, the J gene TRBJ1-6; TRBD1 aligns across 7 bases. J was trimmed by 7 bases and V by 6 bases; bases with no gene match: 6. This CDR3 is 14 amino acids long. Germline V gives CDR1 MNHEY, CDR2 SVGAGI.

This chain links TRBV11-2 with TRBJ2-7, with D possibly being TRBD2 (5 bases). The germline V and J ends were trimmed by 5 bases and 5 bases, with 19 bases remaining between them. The CDR3 has 15 residues. The germline V gene has CDR1 SGHAT and CDR2 FQNNGV. CDR3 region: CASSPSGPPLDEQYF. The CDR3 nucleotides read TGTGCCAGCAGCCCCTCGGGCCCTCCACTAGACGAGCAGTACTTC.

The chain uses TRBV28 and TRBJ2-1, with D possibly TRBD2 on 5 matching bases. This CDR3 is 15 amino acids long. The V gene lost 5 bases and the J gene lost 9 bases, with 20 bases spanning the gap. Germline values: CDR1 MDHEN, CDR2 SYDVKM. The CDR3 here is CASSPAPGAGLEQFF. The CDR3 region has the DNA TGTGCCAGCAGTCCCGCCCCGGGCGCGGGCCTTGAGCAGTTCTTC. The variable domain in full, with the rest retrieved from reference TRBV28 and TRBJ2-1, is DVKVTQSSRYLVKRTGEKVFLECVQDMDHENMFWYRQDPGLGLRLIYFSYDVKMKEKGDIPEGYSVSREKKERFSLILESASTNQTSMYLCASSPAPGAGLEQFFGPGTRLTVL.

V usage is TRBV5-4 and J usage is TRBJ1-2; TRBD1 is a possible D gene (6 bases). The CDR3 is 14 amino acids. Germline CDR1 SGHNT, CDR2 YYREEE (reference sequence). With 3 bases removed from V and 7 bases from J, the gap between germline ends came to 16 bases. The CDR3 sequence: CASSSPIQGFGYTF. The CDR3 DNA reads as TGTGCCAGCAGCTCACCGATACAGGGTTTTGGCTACACCTTC. The full variable domain, its missing parts supplied by reference TRBV5-4 and TRBJ1-2, is ETGVTQSPTHLIKTRGQQVTLRCSSQSGHNTVSWYQQALGQGPQFIFQYYREEENGRGNFPPRFSGLQFPNYSSELNVNALELDDSALYLCASSSPIQGFGYTFGSGTRLTVV.

The chain is built from TRBV28 and TRBJ1-2, with 10 bases matching TRBD1. From germline, CDR1 is MDHEN and CDR2 SYDVKM. The J segment lost 4 bases and the V segment lost 6 bases, leaving 5 bases of the junction unmatched. The CDR3 sequence is 14 residues long. The CDR3 bases are TGTGCCAGCAGAACGACAGGGGGCGTCTATGGCTACACCTTC. Residues: CASRTTGGVYGYTF.